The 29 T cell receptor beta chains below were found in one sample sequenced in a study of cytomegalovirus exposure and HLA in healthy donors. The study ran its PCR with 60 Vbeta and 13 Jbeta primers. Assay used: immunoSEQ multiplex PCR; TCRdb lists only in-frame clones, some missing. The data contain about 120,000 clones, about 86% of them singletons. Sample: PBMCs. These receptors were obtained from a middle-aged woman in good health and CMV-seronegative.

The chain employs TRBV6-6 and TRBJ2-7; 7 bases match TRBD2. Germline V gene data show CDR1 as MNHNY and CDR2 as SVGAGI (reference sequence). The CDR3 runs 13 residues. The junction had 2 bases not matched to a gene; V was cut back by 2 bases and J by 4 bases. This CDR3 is CASSYTSEYEQYF. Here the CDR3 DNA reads TGTGCCAGCAGTTACACTAGCGAGTACGAGCAGTACTTC.

This CDR3 is CASTKDRGGSPLHF. The DNA of the CDR3 is TGTGCCAGCACCAAAGACAGGGGAGGTTCACCCCTCCACTTT. The rearrangement uses TRBV6-5 and TRBJ1-6, with TRBD1 matching over 8 bases. Germline loops: CDR1 MNHEY, CDR2 SVGAGI. This CDR3 is 14 amino acids long. V lost 7 bases, J lost 9 bases, and 8 bases stayed unmatched.

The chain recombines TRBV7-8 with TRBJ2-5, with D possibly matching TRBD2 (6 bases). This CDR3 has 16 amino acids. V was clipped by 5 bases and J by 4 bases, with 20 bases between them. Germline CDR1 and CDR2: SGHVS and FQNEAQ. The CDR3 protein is CASSPPGDARRETQYF. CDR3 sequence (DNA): TGTGCCAGCAGCCCCCCGGGGGACGCGAGACGAGAGACCCAGTACTTC. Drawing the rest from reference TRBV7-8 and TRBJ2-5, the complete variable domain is GAGVSQSPRYKVAKRGQDVALRCDPISGHVSLFWYQQALGQGPEFLTYFQNEAQLDKSGLPSDRFFAERPEGSVSTLKIQRTQQEDSAVYLCASSPPGDARRETQYFGPGTRLLVL.

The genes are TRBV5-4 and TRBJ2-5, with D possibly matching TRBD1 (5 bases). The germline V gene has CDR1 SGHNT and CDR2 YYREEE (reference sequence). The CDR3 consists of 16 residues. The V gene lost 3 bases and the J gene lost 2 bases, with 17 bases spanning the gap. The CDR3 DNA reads TGTGCCAGCAGCTATGGTGGCTCTCAGGGACAAGAGACCCAGTACTTC. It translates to CASSYGGSQGQETQYF.

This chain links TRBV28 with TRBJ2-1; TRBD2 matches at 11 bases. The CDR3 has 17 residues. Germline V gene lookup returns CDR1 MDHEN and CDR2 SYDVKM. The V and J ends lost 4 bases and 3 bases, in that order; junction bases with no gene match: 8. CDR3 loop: CASSSRTSGPLYNEQFF. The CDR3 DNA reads TGTGCCAGCAGTTCCCGGACTAGCGGGCCCCTCTACAATGAGCAGTTCTTC.

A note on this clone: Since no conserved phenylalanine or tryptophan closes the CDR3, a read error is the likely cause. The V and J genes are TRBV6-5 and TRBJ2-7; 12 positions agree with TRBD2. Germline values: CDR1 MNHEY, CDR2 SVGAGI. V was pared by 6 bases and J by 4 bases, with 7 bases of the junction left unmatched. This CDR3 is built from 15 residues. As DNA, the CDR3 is TGTGCCAGCAGCCGGACTAGCGGGGCTTCATACGAGCAGTACCTC. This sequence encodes CASSRTSGASYEQYL.

Here the CDR3 reads CASSPLRQVVTGELFF. The DNA of the CDR3 is TGTGCCAGCTCACCCCTTCGGCAGGTTGTAACCGGGGAGCTGTTTTTT. The chain is built from TRBV18 and TRBJ2-2, with D hard to call. The ends were cut back, 3 bases at V and 5 bases at J, with 16 bases in the middle. The CDR3 totals 16 residues. The germline V gene has CDR1 KGHSH and CDR2 LQKENI.

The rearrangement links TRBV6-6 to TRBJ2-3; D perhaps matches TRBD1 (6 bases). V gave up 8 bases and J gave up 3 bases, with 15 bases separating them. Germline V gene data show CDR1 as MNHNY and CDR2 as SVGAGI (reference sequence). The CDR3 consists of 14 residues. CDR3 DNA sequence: TGTGCCAGCTCGATAGGGGGTGGGACAGATACGCAGTATTTT. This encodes CASSIGGGTDTQYF.

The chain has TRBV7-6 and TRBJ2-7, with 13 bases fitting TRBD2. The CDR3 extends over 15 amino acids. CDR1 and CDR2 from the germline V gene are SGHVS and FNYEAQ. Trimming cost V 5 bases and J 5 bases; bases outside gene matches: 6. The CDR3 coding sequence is TGTGCCAGCAGCGCGTCACTAGCGGGAGGGCACGAGCAGTACTTC. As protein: CASSASLAGGHEQYF.

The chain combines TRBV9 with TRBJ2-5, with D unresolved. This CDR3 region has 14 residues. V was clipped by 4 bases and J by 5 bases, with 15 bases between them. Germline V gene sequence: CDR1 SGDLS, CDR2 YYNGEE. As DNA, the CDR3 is TGTGCCAGCAGCAGAAATCCCGAGGCGGAGACCCAGTACTTC. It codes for CASSRNPEAETQYF.

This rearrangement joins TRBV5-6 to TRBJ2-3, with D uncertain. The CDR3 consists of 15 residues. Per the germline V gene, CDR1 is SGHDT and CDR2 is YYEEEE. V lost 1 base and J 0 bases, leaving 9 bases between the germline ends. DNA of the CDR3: TGTGCCAGCAGCTTGTTAAGTACTAGCACAGATACGCAGTATTTT. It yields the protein CASSLLSTSTDTQYF.

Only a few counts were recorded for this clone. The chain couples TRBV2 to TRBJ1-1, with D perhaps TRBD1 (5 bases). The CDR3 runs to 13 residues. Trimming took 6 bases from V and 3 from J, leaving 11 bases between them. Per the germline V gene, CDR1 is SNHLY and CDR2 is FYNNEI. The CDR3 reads CASSLRVDTEAFF. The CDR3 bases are TGTGCCAGCAGCCTCAGGGTAGACACTGAAGCTTTCTTT.

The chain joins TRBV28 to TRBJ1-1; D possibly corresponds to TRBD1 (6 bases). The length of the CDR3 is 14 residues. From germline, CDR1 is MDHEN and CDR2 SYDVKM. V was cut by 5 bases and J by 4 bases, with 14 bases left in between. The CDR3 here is CASSHQGGGTEAFF. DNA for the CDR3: TGTGCCAGCAGTCACCAGGGAGGGGGCACTGAAGCTTTCTTT.

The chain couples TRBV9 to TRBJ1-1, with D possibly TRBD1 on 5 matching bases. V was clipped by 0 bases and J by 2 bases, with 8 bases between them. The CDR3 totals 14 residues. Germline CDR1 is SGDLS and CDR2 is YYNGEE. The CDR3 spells CASSVGQTNTEAFF. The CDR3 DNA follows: TGTGCCAGCAGCGTAGGACAGACCAACACTGAAGCTTTCTTT.

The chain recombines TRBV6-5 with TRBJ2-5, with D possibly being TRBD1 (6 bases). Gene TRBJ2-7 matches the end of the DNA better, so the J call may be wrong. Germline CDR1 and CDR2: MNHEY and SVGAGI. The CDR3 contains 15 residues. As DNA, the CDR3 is TGTGCCAGCAGTGGAGACAGGTCTAACTCCTACGAGCAGTACTTC. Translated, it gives CASSGDRSNSYEQYF.

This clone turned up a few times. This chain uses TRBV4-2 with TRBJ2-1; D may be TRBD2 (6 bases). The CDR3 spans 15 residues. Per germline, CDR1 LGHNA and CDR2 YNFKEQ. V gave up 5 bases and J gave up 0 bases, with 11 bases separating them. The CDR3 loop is CASSRTTSSYNEQFF. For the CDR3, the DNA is TGTGCCAGCAGCAGGACTACTAGCTCCTACAATGAGCAGTTCTTC.

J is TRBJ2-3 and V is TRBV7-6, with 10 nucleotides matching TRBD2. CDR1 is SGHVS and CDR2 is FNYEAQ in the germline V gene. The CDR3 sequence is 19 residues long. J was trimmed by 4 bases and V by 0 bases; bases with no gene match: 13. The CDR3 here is CASSLARGSGRTEADTQYF. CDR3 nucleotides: TGTGCCAGCAGCTTAGCGCGGGGTAGCGGGAGGACGGAGGCAGATACGCAGTATTTT.

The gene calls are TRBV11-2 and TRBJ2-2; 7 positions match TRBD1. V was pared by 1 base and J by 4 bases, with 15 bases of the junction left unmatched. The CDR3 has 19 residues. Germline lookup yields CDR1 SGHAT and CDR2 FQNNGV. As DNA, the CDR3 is TGTGCCAGCAGCTTAGGGAGCAGACAGGGAGCCTCGGGCACCGGGGAGCTGTTTTTT. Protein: CASSLGSRQGASGTGELFF.

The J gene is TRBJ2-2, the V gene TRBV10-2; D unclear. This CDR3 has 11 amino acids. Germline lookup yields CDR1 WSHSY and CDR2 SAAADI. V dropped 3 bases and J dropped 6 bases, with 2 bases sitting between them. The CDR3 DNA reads TGCGCCAGCAGTGACGCCGGGGAGCTGTTTTTT. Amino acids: CASSDAGELFF.

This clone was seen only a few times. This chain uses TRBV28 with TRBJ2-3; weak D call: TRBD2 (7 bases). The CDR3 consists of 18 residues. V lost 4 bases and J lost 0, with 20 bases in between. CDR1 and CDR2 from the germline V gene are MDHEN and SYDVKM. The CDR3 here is CASSSDLRGGGSTDTQYF. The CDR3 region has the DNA TGTGCCAGCAGTTCAGATTTAAGGGGGGGCGGGAGCACAGATACGCAGTATTTT. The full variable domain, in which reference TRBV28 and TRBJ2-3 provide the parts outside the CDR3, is DVKVTQSSRYLVKRTGEKVFLECVQDMDHENMFWYRQDPGLGLRLIYFSYDVKMKEKGDIPEGYSVSREKKERFSLILESASTNQTSMYLCASSSDLRGGGSTDTQYFGPGTRLTVL.

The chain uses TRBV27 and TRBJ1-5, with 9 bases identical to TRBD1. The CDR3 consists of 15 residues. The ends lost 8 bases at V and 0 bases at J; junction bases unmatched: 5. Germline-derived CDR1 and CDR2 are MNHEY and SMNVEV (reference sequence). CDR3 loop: CASGGTGYSNQPQHF. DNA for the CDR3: TGTGCCAGCGGGGGGACAGGGTATAGCAATCAGCCCCAGCATTTT.

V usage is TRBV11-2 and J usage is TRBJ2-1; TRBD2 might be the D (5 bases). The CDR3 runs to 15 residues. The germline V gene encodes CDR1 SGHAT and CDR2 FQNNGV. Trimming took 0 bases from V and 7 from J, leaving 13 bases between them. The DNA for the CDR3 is TGTGCCAGCAGCTTAGAACTTCTAGCCATGAATGAGCAGTTCTTC. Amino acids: CASSLELLAMNEQFF.

The CDR3 is CASSEEWGGNTEAFF. The CDR3 DNA is TGTGCCAGCAGTGAAGAGTGGGGGGGGAACACTGAAGCTTTCTTT. V is TRBV6-1 and J is TRBJ1-1, with D possibly TRBD1 on 5 matching bases. Germline-derived CDR1 and CDR2 are MNHNS and SASEGT. CDR3 length equals 15 residues. The V and J ends lost 1 base and 1 base respectively, with 10 bases between them.

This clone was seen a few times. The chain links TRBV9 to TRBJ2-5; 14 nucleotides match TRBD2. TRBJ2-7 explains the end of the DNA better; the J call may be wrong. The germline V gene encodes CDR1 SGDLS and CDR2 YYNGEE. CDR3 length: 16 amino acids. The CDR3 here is CASSALGGLAGDEQYF. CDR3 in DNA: TGTGCCAGCAGCGCCCTCGGGGGACTAGCGGGAGACGAGCAGTACTTC.

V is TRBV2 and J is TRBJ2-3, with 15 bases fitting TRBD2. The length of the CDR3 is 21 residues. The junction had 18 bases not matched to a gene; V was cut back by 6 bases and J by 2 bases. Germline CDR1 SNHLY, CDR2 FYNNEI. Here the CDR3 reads CASRRNPGLAGGRQPTDTQYF. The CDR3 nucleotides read TGTGCCAGCAGAAGAAACCCGGGACTAGCGGGGGGCCGCCAACCCACAGATACGCAGTATTTT.

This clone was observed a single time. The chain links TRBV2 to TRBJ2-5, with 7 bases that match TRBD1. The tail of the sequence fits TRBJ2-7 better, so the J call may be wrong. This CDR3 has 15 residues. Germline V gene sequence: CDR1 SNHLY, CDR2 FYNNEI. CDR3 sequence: CASSGDSLGSYEQYF. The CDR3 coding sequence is TGTGCCAGCAGTGGGGACAGCCTTGGTTCCTACGAGCAGTACTTC.

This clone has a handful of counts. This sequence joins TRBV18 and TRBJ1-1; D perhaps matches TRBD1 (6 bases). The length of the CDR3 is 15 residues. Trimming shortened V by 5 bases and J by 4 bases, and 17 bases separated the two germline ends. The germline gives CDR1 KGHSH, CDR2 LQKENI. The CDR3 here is CASSFRREQGTEAFF. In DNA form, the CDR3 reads TGTGCCAGCTCATTCCGCCGGGAACAGGGCACTGAAGCTTTCTTT.

The CDR3 reads CSVYSRENEQFF. DNA for the CDR3: TGCAGCGTTTATTCAAGGGAGAATGAGCAGTTCTTC. This chain uses TRBV29-1 with TRBJ2-1; D might be TRBD2 (5 bases). V was trimmed by 5 bases and J by 7 bases, leaving 12 bases between them. The CDR3 loop spans 12 amino acids. CDR1 SQVTM and CDR2 ANQGSEA come from the germline V gene.

For the CDR3, the DNA is TGTGCCATCAGTGATCGGTCTAGTTCGTATGAGCAGTTCTTC. Protein product: CAISDRSSSYEQFF. The chain uses TRBV10-3 and TRBJ2-1; D not certain. This CDR3 spans 14 amino acids. Deletions cut 3 bases from V and 8 bases from J, with 14 bases between. Germline V gene lookup returns CDR1 ENHRY and CDR2 SYGVKD.